This T cell receptor beta chain was observed in a study of blood T cell repertoires in COVID-19. In the study overall: Whether acute or convalescent, the COVID-19 samples came from the United States, Italy and Spain. T cells, B-cell-depleted T cells, or PBMCs provided the cDNA or gDNA that served as material.

CDR1 GTSNPN and CDR2 SVGIG come from the germline V gene (reference sequence). The CDR3 totals 12 residues. Deletions cut 5 bases from V and 6 bases from J, with 14 bases between. This clone was recorded at least ten times. In the study's own analysis: Reference gene primer amplification gave estimated nucleated cell counts. Produced via immunoSEQ multiplex PCR; TCRdb's table is partial and in-frame only. V, J and clone size are taken as reported in that table, and D and trimming were inferred from the DNA itself. The table includes 140,000 to 150,000 clones, under 80% detected once. The TCR sequence derives from a man in his fifties or sixties with acute or convalescent COVID-19. The J gene is TRBJ2-7, the V gene TRBV30; weak D call: TRBD2 (5 bases). The sequencing input was peripheral blood. This CDR3 reads CAWDEGSPEQYF. CDR3 nucleotide sequence: TGTGCCTGGGACGAGGGATCCCCCGAGCAGTACTTC.